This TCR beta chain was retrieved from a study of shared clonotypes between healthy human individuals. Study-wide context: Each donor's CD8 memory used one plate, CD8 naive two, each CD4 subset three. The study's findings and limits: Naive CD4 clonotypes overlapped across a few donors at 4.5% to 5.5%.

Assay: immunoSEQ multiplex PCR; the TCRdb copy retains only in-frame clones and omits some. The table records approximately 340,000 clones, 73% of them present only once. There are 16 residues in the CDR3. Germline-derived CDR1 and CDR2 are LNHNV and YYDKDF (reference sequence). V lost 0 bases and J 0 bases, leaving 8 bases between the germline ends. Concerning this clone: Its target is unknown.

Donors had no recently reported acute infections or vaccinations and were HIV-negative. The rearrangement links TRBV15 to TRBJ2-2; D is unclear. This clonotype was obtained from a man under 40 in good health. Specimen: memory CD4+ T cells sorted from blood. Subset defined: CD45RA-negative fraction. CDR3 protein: CATSRDAEPNTGELFF. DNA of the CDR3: TGTGCCACCAGCAGAGATGCAGAACCGAACACCGGGGAGCTGTTTTTT.